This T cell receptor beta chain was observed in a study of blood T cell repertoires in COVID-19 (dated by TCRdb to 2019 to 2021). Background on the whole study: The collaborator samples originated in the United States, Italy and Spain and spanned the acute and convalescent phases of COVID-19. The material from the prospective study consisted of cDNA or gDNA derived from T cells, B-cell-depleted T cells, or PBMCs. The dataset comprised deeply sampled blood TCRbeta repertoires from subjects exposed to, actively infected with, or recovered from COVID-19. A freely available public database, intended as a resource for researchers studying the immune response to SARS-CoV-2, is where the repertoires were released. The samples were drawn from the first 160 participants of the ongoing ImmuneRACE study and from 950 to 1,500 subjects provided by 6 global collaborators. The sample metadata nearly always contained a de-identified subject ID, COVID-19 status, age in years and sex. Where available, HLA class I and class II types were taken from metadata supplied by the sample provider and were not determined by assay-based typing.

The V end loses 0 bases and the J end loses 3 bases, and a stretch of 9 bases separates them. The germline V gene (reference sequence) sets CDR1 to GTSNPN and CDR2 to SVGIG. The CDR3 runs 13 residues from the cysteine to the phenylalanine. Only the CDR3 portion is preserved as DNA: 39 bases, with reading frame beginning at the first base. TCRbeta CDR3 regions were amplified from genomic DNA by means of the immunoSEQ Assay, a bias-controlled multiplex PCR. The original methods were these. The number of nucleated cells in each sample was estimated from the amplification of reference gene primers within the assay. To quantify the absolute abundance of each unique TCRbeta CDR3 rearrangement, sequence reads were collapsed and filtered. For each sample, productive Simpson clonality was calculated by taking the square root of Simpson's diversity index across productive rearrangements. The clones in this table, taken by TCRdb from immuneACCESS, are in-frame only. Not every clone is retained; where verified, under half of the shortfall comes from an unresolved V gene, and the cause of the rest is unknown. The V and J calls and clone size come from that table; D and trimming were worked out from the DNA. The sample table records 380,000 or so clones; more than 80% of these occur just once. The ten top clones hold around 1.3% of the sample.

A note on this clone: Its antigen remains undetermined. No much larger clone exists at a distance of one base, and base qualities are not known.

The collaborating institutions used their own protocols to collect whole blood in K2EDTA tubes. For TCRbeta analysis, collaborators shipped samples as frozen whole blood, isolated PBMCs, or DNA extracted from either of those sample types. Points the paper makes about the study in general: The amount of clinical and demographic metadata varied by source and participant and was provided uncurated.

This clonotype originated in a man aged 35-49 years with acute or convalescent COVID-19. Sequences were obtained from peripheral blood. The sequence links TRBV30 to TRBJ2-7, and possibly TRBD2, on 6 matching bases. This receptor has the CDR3 CAWSVGGDYEQYF. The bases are TGTGCCTGGAGTGTAGGCGGGGACTACGAGCAGTACTTC.